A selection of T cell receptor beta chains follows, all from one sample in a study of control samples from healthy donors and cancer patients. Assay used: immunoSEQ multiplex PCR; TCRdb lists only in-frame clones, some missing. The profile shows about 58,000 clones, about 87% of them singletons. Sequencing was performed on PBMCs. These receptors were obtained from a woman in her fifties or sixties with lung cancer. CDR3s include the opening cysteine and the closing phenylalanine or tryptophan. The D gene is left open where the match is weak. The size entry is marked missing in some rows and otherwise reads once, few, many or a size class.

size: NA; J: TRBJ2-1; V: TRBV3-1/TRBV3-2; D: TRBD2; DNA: TGTGCCAGCAGCCCGGCGGGACTAGTAAGCTCCTACAATGAGCAGTTCTTC; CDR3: CASSPAGLVSSYNEQFF
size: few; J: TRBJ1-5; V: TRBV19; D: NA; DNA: TGTGCCAGTAGTACCACCCGAGATTGGCGGGGCAATCAGCCCCAGCATTTT; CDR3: CASSTTRDWRGNQPQHF
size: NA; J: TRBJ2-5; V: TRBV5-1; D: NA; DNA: TGCGCCAGCAGAAGGATGGGGGGCGGGTCCGAGGAGACCCAGTACTTC; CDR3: CASRRMGGGSEETQYF
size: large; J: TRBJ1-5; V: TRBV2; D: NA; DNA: TGTGCCAGCAGTGGCCGGACGGACAATCAGCCCCAGCATTTT; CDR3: CASSGRTDNQPQHF
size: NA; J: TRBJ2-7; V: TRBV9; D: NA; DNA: TGTGCCAGCAGCGTACTACCGTCCTCCTACGAGCAGTACTTC; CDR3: CASSVLPSSYEQYF
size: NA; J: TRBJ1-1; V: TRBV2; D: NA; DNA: TGTGCCAGCAGTGAAGAACGGGTCATGAACACTGAAGCTTTCTTT; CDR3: CASSEERVMNTEAFF
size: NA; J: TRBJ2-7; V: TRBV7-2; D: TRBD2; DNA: TGTGCCAGCAGCTTAGATTGGACTAGCGCCGAGCAGTACTTC; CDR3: CASSLDWTSAEQYF
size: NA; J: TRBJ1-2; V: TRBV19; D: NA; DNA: TGTGCCAGTAGTATCCGGCGGCGGGGGACGACTAACTATGGCTACACCTTC; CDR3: CASSIRRRGTTNYGYTF
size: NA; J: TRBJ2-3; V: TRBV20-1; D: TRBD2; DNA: TGCAGTGCTAGTCCCATACTAGCGGGAGGGCCAGATACGCAGTATTTT; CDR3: CSASPILAGGPDTQYF
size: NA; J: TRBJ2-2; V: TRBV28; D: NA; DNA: TGTGCCAGCAGAGTCGGCGGCGGGGAGCTGTTTTTT; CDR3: CASRVGGGELFF
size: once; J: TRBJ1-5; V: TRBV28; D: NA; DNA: TGTGCCAGCAGTTTGGTGAGAGGGGGCAATCAGCCCCAGCATTTT; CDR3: CASSLVRGGNQPQHF
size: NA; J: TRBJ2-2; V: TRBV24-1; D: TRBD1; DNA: TGTGCCACCAGTGGGACAGGGTACACCGGGGAGCTGTTTTTT; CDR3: CATSGTGYTGELFF
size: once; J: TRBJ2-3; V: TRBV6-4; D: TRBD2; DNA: TGTGCCAGCAGTGACTCGATTAGCGGGGGCACAGATACGCAGTATTTT; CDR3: CASSDSISGGTDTQYF
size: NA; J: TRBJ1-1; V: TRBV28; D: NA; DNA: TGTGCCGTCTCCCTCTTACAGGGTCCGAACACTGAAGCTTTCTTT; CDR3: CAVSLLQGPNTEAFF
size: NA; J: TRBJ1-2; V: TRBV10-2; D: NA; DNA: TGCGCCAGCAGAGCCTCGACAGGTCGCTATGGCTACACCTTC; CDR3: CASRASTGRYGYTF
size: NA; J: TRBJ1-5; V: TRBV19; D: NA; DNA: TGTGCCAGTAGGCCAGGGTGGGGTCAGCCCCAGCATTTT; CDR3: CASRPGWGQPQHF
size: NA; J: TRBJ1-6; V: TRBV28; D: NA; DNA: TGTGCCAGCAGGGAGGACACGAACGTTGTTTCACCCCTCCACTTT; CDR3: CASREDTNVVSPLHF
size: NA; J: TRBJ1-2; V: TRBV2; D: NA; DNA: TGTGCCAGCGGCCAGGGAACTAACTATGGCTACACCTTC; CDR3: CASGQGTNYGYTF
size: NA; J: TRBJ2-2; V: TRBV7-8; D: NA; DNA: TGTGCCAGCAGCTTTTGGACAGGGCGGGGGCTCGGGGAGCTGTTTTTT; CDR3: CASSFWTGRGLGELFF
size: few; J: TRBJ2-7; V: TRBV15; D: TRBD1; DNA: TGTGCCACCAGCAGGGACAGGGGCCCCTACGAGCAGTACTTC; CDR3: CATSRDRGPYEQYF
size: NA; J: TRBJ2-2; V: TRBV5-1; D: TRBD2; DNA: TGCGCCAGCAGCGGGACTAGCGGGAACGGGGAGCTGTTTTTT; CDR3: CASSGTSGNGELFF
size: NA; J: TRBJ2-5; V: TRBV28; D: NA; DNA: TGTGCCAGCAGTTCCGGTGGGGAGACCCAGTACTTC; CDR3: CASSSGGETQYF